The 29 T cell receptor beta chains reported below all come from one sample, sequenced in a study of T cells in Graves' hyperthyroidism and ophthalmopathy. TCR beta CDR3 regions were amplified from RNA. HTBI primers were employed in a first-round RT-PCR of the TCR CDR3. TCRdb used MiXCR to reprocess the multiplex PCR reads, holding one entry per CDR3 protein. The repertoire holds some 600,000 distinct CDR3 sequences, around 45% seen once, with just under 8.5% in the top ten. The sample was peripheral blood or thyroid tissue (not recorded which). The receptors derive from a woman in her late teens or twenties with Graves' hyperthyroidism.

The V and J genes are TRBV6-2 or TRBV6-3 and TRBJ2-7, with D possibly matching TRBD2 (5 bases). The CDR3 spans 18 residues. V was clipped by 2 bases and J by 0 bases, with 20 bases between them. Germline loops: CDR1 MNHEY, CDR2 SVGEGT. CDR3 nucleotide sequence: TGTGCCAGCAGTTACGCGGGTCCCTTCCTCACTAACTCCTACGAGCAGTACTTC. Translated: CASSYAGPFLTNSYEQYF.

This chain links TRBV2 with TRBJ2-7; 8 bases are a match to TRBD1. Germline V gene data show CDR1 as SNHLY and CDR2 as FYNNEI. Unmatched junction bases numbered 6, after V lost 6 bases and J lost 5 bases. CDR3 size: 13 residues. The CDR3 DNA reads TGTGCCAGCAGCGGCGACAGGGGCGACGAGCAGTACTTC. It codes for CASSGDRGDEQYF.

This clonotype occurred a few times. The chain couples TRBV7-9 to TRBJ1-4, with D unclear. Germline V lookup: CDR1 SEHNR, CDR2 FQNEAQ (reference sequence). This CDR3 is 17 amino acids long. The V and J ends lost 0 bases and 0 bases respectively, with 11 bases between them. CDR3 in amino acids: CASSLANLGSTNEKLFF. CDR3 nucleotide sequence: TGTGCCAGCAGCTTAGCGAATCTCGGATCAACTAATGAAAAACTGTTTTTT.

This clonotype has a count of ten or more. The chain recombines TRBV12-3 or TRBV12-4 with TRBJ1-1, with D perhaps matching TRBD1 (6 bases). The CDR3 loop spans 13 amino acids. V lost 3 bases and J 4 bases, leaving 9 bases between the germline ends. The CDR3 sequence is CASSLSRGTEAFF. In DNA form, the CDR3 reads TGTGCCAGCAGTTTGTCCAGGGGCACTGAAGCTTTCTTT.

This clonotype is medium-sized in the sample. The chain is built from TRBV10-3 and TRBJ1-1; D not certain. The V and J ends lost 4 bases and 1 base respectively, with 7 bases between them. CDR1 and CDR2 (germline): ENHRY, SYGVKD. This CDR3 is built from 13 residues. The CDR3 DNA sequence: TGTGCCATCAGTGTTTCTGGGAACACTGAAGCTTTCTTT. Protein: CAISVSGNTEAFF.

J is TRBJ1-5 and V is TRBV2; 7 positions match TRBD1. CDR1 SNHLY and CDR2 FYNNEI come from the germline V gene. This CDR3 is 15 amino acids long. The V gene end was trimmed by 6 bases and the J gene end by 4 bases; junction bases not matched to a gene: 9. CDR3 sequence: CASSLRGIGNQPQHF. In nucleotides, the CDR3 is TGTGCCAGCAGCCTCAGGGGGATTGGGAATCAGCCCCAGCATTTT.

This clonotype occurred a few times. The V and J genes are TRBV12-3 or TRBV12-4 and TRBJ1-1; no reliable D call. The CDR3 extends over 11 amino acids. The V and J ends lost 2 bases and 8 bases respectively, with 6 bases between them. The CDR3 reads CASSLTEEAFF. CDR3 DNA sequence: TGTGCCAGCAGTTTAACGGAAGAAGCTTTCTTT.

The V gene is TRBV10-3, the J gene TRBJ2-7; 8 positions agree with TRBD2. From germline, CDR1 is ENHRY and CDR2 SYGVKD. The length of the CDR3 is 12 residues. The CDR3 DNA reads as TGTACCAAAGCGGGAGCGTCCTACGAGCAGTACTTC. It is translated as CTKAGASYEQYF.

This clonotype appeared once. The chain combines TRBV29-1 with TRBJ1-1; unclear D gene. The CDR3 has 11 residues. V lost 6 bases to trimming and J lost 7 bases, with 12 bases between them. Germline loops: CDR1 SQVTM, CDR2 ANQGSEA. CDR3 DNA sequence: TGCAGCGTGGAAACAGCCTATGAAGCTTTCTTT. Amino acid sequence: CSVETAYEAFF.

The rearrangement joins TRBV14 to TRBJ1-5; a possible D gene is TRBD1 (6 bases). The V gene lost 4 bases and the J gene lost 3 bases, with 13 bases spanning the gap. CDR1 and CDR2 from the germline V gene are SGHDN and FVKESK. This CDR3 has 15 residues. CDR3 region: CASSPGGAVNQPQHF. CDR3 nucleotides: TGTGCCAGCAGCCCCGGGGGGGCGGTCAATCAGCCCCAGCATTTT.

The DNA of the CDR3 is TGTGCCACCAGGAAGTATAGCGGGAGGGAAGAGACCCAGTACTTC. The encoded protein is CATRKYSGREETQYF. The V call is TRBV24-1, the J call TRBJ2-5, with TRBD2 matching 11 bases. V was pared by 7 bases and J by 3 bases, with 6 bases of the junction left unmatched. The CDR3 covers 15 residues. Germline values: CDR1 KGHDR, CDR2 SFDVKD.

Here the CDR3 reads CSAKGQGTPDTQYF. The CDR3 region has the DNA TGCAGCGCAAAGGGACAGGGGACCCCAGATACGCAGTATTTT. The rearrangement joins TRBV29-1 to TRBJ2-3, with 10 bases lining up with TRBD1. V was clipped by 7 bases and J by 4 bases; unmatched bases: 8. Germline V gene sequence: CDR1 SQVTM, CDR2 ANQGSEA. The CDR3 is 14 residues long.

The genes are TRBV25-1 and TRBJ1-5; no clear D. The germline CDR1 and CDR2 sequences are MGHDK and SYGVNS. The CDR3 length is 14 residues. CDR3 loop: CARDRKGPHQPQHF. The CDR3 DNA follows: TGTGCTAGAGATAGAAAGGGCCCCCATCAGCCCCAGCATTTT.

This clonotype appeared many times. This chain links TRBV7-9 with TRBJ2-6; no firm D call. Germline CDR1 and CDR2: SEHNR and FQNEAQ (reference sequence). Deletions cut 2 bases from V and 1 base from J, with 3 bases between. The CDR3 is 14 residues long. The CDR3 coding sequence is TGTGCCAGCAGCTTACATTCTGGGGCCAACGTCCTGACTTTC. It translates to CASSLHSGANVLTF.

The J gene is TRBJ2-7, the V gene TRBV2; 12 bases fit TRBD1. Trimming at V came to 6 bases and at J to 5 bases, leaving 11 bases not matched to a gene. CDR3 length equals 16 residues. Germline values: CDR1 SNHLY, CDR2 FYNNEI. The CDR3 protein is CASRAPGTGGYHEQYF. DNA of the CDR3: TGTGCCAGCAGAGCCCCCGGGACAGGGGGCTACCACGAGCAGTACTTC.

This clonotype was counted at least ten times. The chain carries TRBV10-3 and TRBJ2-6; D possibly uses TRBD1 or TRBD2 (5 bases each). The CDR3 sequence is 17 residues long. Germline-derived CDR1 and CDR2 are ENHRY and SYGVKD. V dropped 7 bases and J dropped 0 bases, with 16 bases sitting between them. CDR3 protein: CAIKPRDGSSGANVLTF. The DNA for the CDR3 is TGTGCCATCAAGCCCCGGGACGGTAGCTCTGGGGCCAACGTCCTGACTTTC.

This clonotype has only a few counts. The rearrangement uses TRBV29-1 and TRBJ1-1, with D maybe TRBD1 (5 bases). Trimming removed 7 bases at V and 3 bases at J, with 15 bases between. Germline V lookup: CDR1 SQVTM, CDR2 ANQGSEA. This CDR3 is 13 amino acids long. This CDR3 reads CSAAEGGDTEAFF. In DNA form, the CDR3 reads TGCAGCGCCGCCGAAGGAGGGGACACTGAAGCTTTCTTT.

This clonotype turned up a few times. The rearrangement links TRBV20-1 to TRBJ2-7; D is possibly TRBD1 (6 bases). Germline V gene sequence: CDR1 DFQATT, CDR2 SNEGSKA (reference sequence). Trimming stripped 7 bases from V and 7 bases from J, with 17 bases between. This CDR3 contains 12 residues. CDR3 amino acids: CSGTAQGWEQYF. As DNA, the CDR3 is TGCAGTGGGACAGCCCAAGGATGGGAGCAGTACTTC.

This clonotype was seen ten or more times. This chain connects TRBV15 to TRBJ1-5; no reliable D call. Trimming took 0 bases from V and 2 from J, leaving 11 bases between them. CDR1 is LNHNV and CDR2 is YYDKDF in the germline V gene (reference sequence). The length of the CDR3 is 16 residues. The chain's CDR3 is CATSRDRVGGNQPQHF. CDR3 nucleotides: TGTGCCACCAGCAGAGATCGGGTGGGCGGCAATCAGCCCCAGCATTTT.

A note on this clonotype: The junction shows a germline mismatch at one end, possibly a read error. This chain uses TRBV6-5 with TRBJ2-6; D may be TRBD2 (5 bases). This CDR3 comprises 15 residues. In germline, CDR1 is MNHEY, CDR2 SVGAGI. The CDR3, as DNA: TGTGCCATCAGTTACGGAGGCTCTGGGGCCAACGTCCTGACTTTC. Amino acid sequence: CAISYGGSGANVLTF.

The chain is built from TRBV2 and TRBJ2-5; weak D call: TRBD2 (6 bases). V lost 5 bases and J lost 6, with 13 bases in between. CDR1 is SNHLY, CDR2 FYNNEI, per germline. This CDR3 has 13 amino acids. CDR3 sequence: CASSLGGRQTQYF. The CDR3 nucleotides are TGTGCCAGCAGTCTCGGGGGTAGACAGACCCAGTACTTC.

V and J are TRBV10-3 and TRBJ2-7, with TRBD2 matching over 7 bases. The CDR3 totals 14 residues. The germline gives CDR1 ENHRY, CDR2 SYGVKD. V trimming: 3 bases; J trimming: 3 bases; junction bases outside the gene matches: 5. The chain's CDR3 is CAISDLRGDYEQYF. In nucleotides, the CDR3 is TGTGCCATCAGTGATCTCCGGGGGGACTACGAGCAGTACTTC.

This clonotype was seen a single time. The rearrangement joins TRBV20-1 to TRBJ2-3, with 7 bases fitting TRBD2. CDR3 length equals 14 residues. The J segment lost 0 bases and the V segment lost 4 bases, leaving 4 bases of the junction unmatched. From germline, CDR1 is DFQATT and CDR2 SNEGSKA (reference sequence). CDR3 in amino acids: CSATSGTSTDTQYF. CDR3 sequence (DNA): TGCAGTGCTACTAGCGGAACTAGCACAGATACGCAGTATTTT.

This clonotype has ten or more counts. The J gene is TRBJ2-5, the V gene TRBV15; 9 bases map to TRBD2. After removal of 3 bases from V and 3 bases from J, the junction contained 5 bases not matched to a gene. The germline V gene has CDR1 LNHNV and CDR2 YYDKDF (reference sequence). The CDR3 is 15 residues long. In DNA form, the CDR3 reads TGTGCCACCAGCAGTGGACTAGCGTCTAAAGAGACCCAGTACTTC. Translated, it gives CATSSGLASKETQYF. The complete variable domain, with remaining parts taken from reference TRBV15 and TRBJ2-5, reads DAMVIQNPRYQVTQFGKPVTLSCSQTLNHNVMYWYQQKSSQAPKLLFHYYDKDFNNEADTPDNFQSRRPNTSFCFLDIRSPGLGDTAMYLCATSSGLASKETQYFGPGTRLLVL.

V is TRBV7-3 and J is TRBJ1-6; D remains ambiguous. Trimming took 4 bases from V and 9 from J, leaving 16 bases between them. Germline lookup yields CDR1 SGHTA and CDR2 FQGTGA. This CDR3 spans 15 amino acids. As DNA, the CDR3 is TGTGCCAGCAGCTCACGGGGTAGCGGAGGTTCACCCCTCCACTTT. Its protein is CASSSRGSGGSPLHF.

This chain connects TRBV7-8 to TRBJ1-3; the D is unclear. CDR3 size: 17 residues. Per germline, CDR1 SGHVS and CDR2 FQNEAQ. The V gene lost 5 bases and the J gene lost 0 bases, with 17 bases spanning the gap. CDR3 loop: CASSRLRSEGSGNTIYF. CDR3 DNA sequence: TGTGCCAGCAGCCGCCTCAGGTCGGAGGGCTCTGGAAACACCATATATTTT.

This clonotype was counted ten times or more. CDR3 amino acids: CASSMTSSGNTIYF. CDR3 sequence (DNA): TGTGCCAGCAGTATGACATCCTCTGGAAACACCATATATTTT. The chain uses TRBV7-9 and TRBJ1-3; D is unclear. The germline V and J ends were trimmed by 6 bases and 0 bases, with 9 bases remaining between them. The CDR3 contains 14 residues. Germline V lookup: CDR1 SEHNR, CDR2 FQNEAQ (reference sequence).

On this clonotype itself: This likely stems from a read error, as it lies one base from a far larger clone. The rearrangement uses TRBV2 and TRBJ1-2; D not certain. Germline V gene sequence: CDR1 SNHLY, CDR2 FYNNEI. CDR3 length: 12 residues. Trimming stripped 5 bases from V and 4 bases from J, with 8 bases between. CDR3 in DNA: TGTGCCAGCAGTAGGCCAGGCTATGGCTACACCTTC. Translating it yields CASSRPGYGYTF. Using reference TRBV2 and TRBJ1-2 for the parts outside the CDR3, the full variable domain is EPEVTQTPSHQVTQMGQEVILRCVPISNHLYFYWYRQILGQKVEFLVSFYNNEISEKSEIFDDQFSVERPDGSNFTLKIRSTKLEDSAMYFCASSRPGYGYTFGSGTRLTVV.

As regards this clonotype: One base away lies a much larger clone, so this may be a sequencing read error. The rearrangement links TRBV7-9 to TRBJ1-1; 7 nucleotides agree with TRBD1. The CDR3 loop spans 14 amino acids. The germline gives CDR1 SEHNR, CDR2 FQNEAQ (reference sequence). The CDR3 DNA reads as TGTGTCAGCAGCTTAGGGACAGTGTCCACTGAAGCTTTCTTT. Its translation is CVSSLGTVSTEAFF.